These T cell receptor beta chains were read from a single sample in a study of OX40 agonist ivuxolimab in advanced cancers. Repertoires were generated with immunoSEQ multiplex PCR, while TCRdb's copy carries only in-frame clones and drops some. The sample includes about 79,000 clones, 85% to 95% of them seen just once. The sample in question was CD4+ or CD8+ T cells sorted from blood, obtained in a trial of the OX40 agonist ivuxolimab. Every receptor here comes from an adult with an advanced solid tumor such as melanoma, head and neck, liver or kidney cancer. CDR3s include the opening cysteine and the closing phenylalanine or tryptophan. The D gene is left open where the match is weak. Not every row has a clone size; where given, it reads once, few, many or a size class.

TRBV29-1	-	-	TRBJ1-2	TGCAGCGTTGATGGGGACGGGAACTATGGCTACACCTTC	CSVDGDGNYGYTF
TRBV27	-	TRBD2	TRBJ2-7	TGTGCCAGCAGTCCCTCGTGGGGGGGGGATCCCTACGAGCAGTACTTC	CASSPSWGGDPYEQYF
TRBV7-8	once	-	TRBJ2-7	TGTGCCAGCAGCACTTACAGGGCATTGGACGAGCAGTACTTC	CASSTYRALDEQYF
TRBV2	-	-	TRBJ2-6	TGTGCCAGCACTCTGAAAGGGAGGGGACACCAATTAAGCTCTGGGGCCAACGTCCTGACTTTC	CASTLKGRGHQLSSGANVLTF
TRBV19	-	-	TRBJ2-1	TGTGCCAGTAGTATTACCGGAAGCGATGAGCAGTTCTTC	CASSITGSDEQFF
TRBV30	-	-	TRBJ2-2	TGTGCCTGGAGTTCCGGGACCGTGAACACCGGGGAGCTGTTTTTT	CAWSSGTVNTGELFF
TRBV6-1	-	TRBD2	TRBJ2-3	TGTGCCAGCAGTCTGAAGCGGGGGACGACAGATACGCAGTATTTT	CASSLKRGTTDTQYF
TRBV27	-	-	TRBJ2-7	TGTGCCAGCAGTTTAGGGGGGTACGAGCAGTACTTC	CASSLGGYEQYF
TRBV9	-	TRBD1	TRBJ2-3	TGTGCCAGCAGCGTACAGGGGGCGGTCACAGATACGCAGTATTTT	CASSVQGAVTDTQYF
TRBV7-2	-	TRBD2	TRBJ2-7	TGTGCCAGCCGCTTATTTAGCGGGGGGGCGAACTACGAGCAGTACTTC	CASRLFSGGANYEQYF
TRBV7-9	-	-	TRBJ2-3	TGTGCCAGCAGCTTAGTCCAGGAGGGAGATACGCAGTATTTT	CASSLVQEGDTQYF
TRBV13	-	-	TRBJ1-1	TGTGCCAGCAGCTCGGGACACGTGAACACTGAAGCTTTCTTT	CASSSGHVNTEAFF
TRBV6-5	-	-	TRBJ1-1	TGTGCCAGCAGTTACTCGGACCGCACTGAAGCTTTCTTT	CASSYSDRTEAFF
TRBV15	-	TRBD2	TRBJ2-1	TGTGCCACCAGCGTAGCAGCGGGGGGGAATCATGAGCAGTTCTTC	CATSVAAGGNHEQFF
TRBV13	-	TRBD1	TRBJ2-6	TGTGCCAGCAGCTACGAAGGGGGCGCTGGGGCCAACGTCCTGACTTTC	CASSYEGGAGANVLTF
TRBV4-3	-	-	TRBJ2-5	TGCGCCAGCGTTTGGGAGAAACTCCCCTTTCGGGAGACCCAGTACTTC	CASVWEKLPFRETQYF
TRBV6-5	-	-	TRBJ1-5	TGTGCCAGCACCCCCCGGCCAGGTTACAATCAGCCCCAGCATTTT	CASTPRPGYNQPQHF
TRBV7-9	-	-	TRBJ1-1	TGTGCCAGCAGCCCCACCCGGGTTGAAGCTTTCTTT	CASSPTRVEAFF
TRBV9	-	TRBD1	TRBJ2-7	TGTGCCAGCAGCGTAGAGTTCCGGGACAGGGGGCACTACGAGCAGTACTTC	CASSVEFRDRGHYEQYF
TRBV9	-	TRBD2	TRBJ2-3	TGTGCCAGCAGCTCCCCCAGCGGGGGCCCCGCGGGTACGCAGTATTTT	CASSSPSGGPAGTQYF
TRBV9	-	-	TRBJ1-5	TGTGCCAGCAGCGTAGGAGGGAGTCAGCCCCAGCATTTT	CASSVGGSQPQHF
TRBV5-6	once	-	TRBJ1-5	-	CASSFGPGRGSNQPQHF
TRBV6-4	-	-	TRBJ2-2	TGTGCCAGCAGTGACTCGATGGGGCCGGGGATAGCCGGGGAGCTGTTTTTT	CASSDSMGPGIAGELFF
TRBV10-1	-	TRBD2	TRBJ2-7	TGCGCCAGCAGTGAGGGAGCGGGGGGCTCCTACGAGCAGTACTTC	CASSEGAGGSYEQYF
TRBV5-1	-	-	TRBJ2-7	TGCGCCAGCAGCTCCGGACCTGCCTACGAGCAGTACTTC	CASSSGPAYEQYF
TRBV23-1	-	TRBD1	TRBJ2-1	TGCGCGAAGGGACAGGGGATAGATGAGCAGTTCTTC	CAKGQGIDEQFF
TRBV4-1	-	-	TRBJ1-1	TGCGCCAGCAGCCCCTACCCAGGAAATCCCGATTCTGGGGCTTTCTTT	CASSPYPGNPDSGAFF
TRBV27	-	TRBD1	TRBJ2-4	TGTGCCAGCAGTACGCGGACAGGGGCCGAAAACATTCAGTACTTC	CASSTRTGAENIQYF
TRBV5-6	-	-	TRBJ2-2	TGTGCCAGCAGCGTCTCGGGGGAGGTTACCGGGGAGCTGTTTTTT	CASSVSGEVTGELFF
TRBV27	-	-	TRBJ1-5	TGTGCCAGCACCCCCAGCGAGGGCGATGTCAATCAGCCCCAGCATTTT	CASTPSEGDVNQPQHF
TRBV6-1	-	-	TRBJ1-6	TGTGCCAGCAGTGGGATACTACAGGGCCTCTTCTATAATTCACCCCTCCACTTT	CASSGILQGLFYNSPLHF
TRBV11-2	-	TRBD2	TRBJ2-5	TGTGCCAGCAGCTTCATAGCGGGGGGGGAGACCCAGTACTTC	CASSFIAGGETQYF
TRBV14	few	-	TRBJ1-1	TGTGCCAGCAGCCCCGAATATTACACTGAAGCTTTCTTT	CASSPEYYTEAFF
TRBV6-5	-	-	TRBJ1-5	TGTGCCAGCAGACTGACAGGCAATCAGCCCCAGCATTTT	CASRLTGNQPQHF
TRBV6-5	-	-	TRBJ2-5	TGTGCCAGCAGTCCCTGGGCAGGGAGCCAAGAGACCCAGTACTTC	CASSPWAGSQETQYF
TRBV19	once	-	TRBJ1-2	TGTGCCAGTAGTATCGGGCTAGAGACAAGGATATATGGCTACACCTTC	CASSIGLETRIYGYTF
TRBV21-1	-	-	TRBJ1-5	TGTGCCAGCAGCAAATTGAGGGGGCGAGGGCCCCAGCATTTT	CASSKLRGRGPQHF
TRBV5-6	few	-	TRBJ1-2	TGTGCCAGCAGCCTCCCCGGGGGCTCCCACCCCTATGGCTACACCTTC	CASSLPGGSHPYGYTF
TRBV5-1	-	-	TRBJ1-5	TGCGCCAGCAGCCAAAGAGGAGATCAGCCCCAGCATTTT	CASSQRGDQPQHF
TRBV29-1	-	-	TRBJ2-7	TGCAGCGTTGAGATGGCTGGAGGCCGGAACTACGAGCAGTACTTC	CSVEMAGGRNYEQYF
TRBV6-5	-	TRBD1	TRBJ2-2	TGTGCCAGCAGTTCAACAGGGGAAAACACCGGGGAGCTGTTTTTT	CASSSTGENTGELFF
TRBV9	-	-	TRBJ2-7	TGTGCCAGCAGCGTAGGCTTTAGCTCCTACGAGCAGTACTTC	CASSVGFSSYEQYF
TRBV7-9	-	-	TRBJ2-1	TGTGCCAGCGTAAAGACTTTCTCCGACTACAATGAGCAGTTCTTC	CASVKTFSDYNEQFF
TRBV7-9	-	-	TRBJ2-7	TGTGCCAGCAGCTCCCCGGGGGCGGGCGAGCAGTACTTC	CASSSPGAGEQYF
TRBV4-2	once	-	TRBJ1-1	TGTGCCAGCAGCCAGGGCATGGGGGGTGCGTACACTGAAGCTTTCTTT	CASSQGMGGAYTEAFF
TRBV27	-	-	TRBJ2-5	TGTGCCAGCAGTTTATGGGTGGGGGAGACCCAGTACTTC	CASSLWVGETQYF
TRBV4-3	-	TRBD1	TRBJ1-4	TGCGCCAGCAGCCAAGATCCGGGACAGATTAATGAAAAACTGTTTTTT	CASSQDPGQINEKLFF
TRBV6-5	-	TRBD1	TRBJ1-2	TGTGCCAGCAGGACAGGGGGTTGGAGCTATGGCTACACCTTC	CASRTGGWSYGYTF
TRBV10-2	-	-	TRBJ1-2	TGCGCGACAATGGAGGGGAACTATGGCTACACCTTC	CATMEGNYGYTF
TRBV10-3	-	TRBD1	TRBJ1-6	TGTGCCATCAGTGAGCCCGGGACAGGGGGCATCAATTCACCCCTCCACTTT	CAISEPGTGGINSPLHF